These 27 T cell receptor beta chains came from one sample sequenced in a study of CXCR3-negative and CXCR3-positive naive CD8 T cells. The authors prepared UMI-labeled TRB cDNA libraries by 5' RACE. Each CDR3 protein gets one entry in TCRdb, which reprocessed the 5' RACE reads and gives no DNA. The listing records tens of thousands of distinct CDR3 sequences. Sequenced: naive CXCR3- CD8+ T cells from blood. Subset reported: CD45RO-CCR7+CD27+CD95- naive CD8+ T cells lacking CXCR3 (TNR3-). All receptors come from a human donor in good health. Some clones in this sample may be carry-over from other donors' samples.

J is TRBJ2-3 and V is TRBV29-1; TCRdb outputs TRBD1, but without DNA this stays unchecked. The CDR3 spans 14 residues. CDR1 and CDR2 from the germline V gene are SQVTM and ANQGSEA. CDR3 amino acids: CSVEVGDSTDTQYF.

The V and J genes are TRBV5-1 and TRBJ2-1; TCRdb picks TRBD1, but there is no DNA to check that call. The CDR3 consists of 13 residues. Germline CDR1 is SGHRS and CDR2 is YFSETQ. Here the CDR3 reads CASGKGGYNEQFF.

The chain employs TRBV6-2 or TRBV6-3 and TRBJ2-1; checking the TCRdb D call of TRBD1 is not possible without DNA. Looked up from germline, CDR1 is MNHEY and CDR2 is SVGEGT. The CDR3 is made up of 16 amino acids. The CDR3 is CASSYRAGVPYNEQFF.

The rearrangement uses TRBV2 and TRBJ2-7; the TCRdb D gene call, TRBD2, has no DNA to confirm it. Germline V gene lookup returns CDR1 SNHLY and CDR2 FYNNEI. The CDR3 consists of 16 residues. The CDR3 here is CASSDRAGGPSYEQYF.

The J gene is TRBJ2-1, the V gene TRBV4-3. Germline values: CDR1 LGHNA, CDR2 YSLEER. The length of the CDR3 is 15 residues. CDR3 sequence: CASSQQKDPYNEQFF.

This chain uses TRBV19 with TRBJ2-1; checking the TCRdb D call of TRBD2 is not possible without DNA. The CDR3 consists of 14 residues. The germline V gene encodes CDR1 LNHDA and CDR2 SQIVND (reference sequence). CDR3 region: CASSMIGGRHEQFF.

The CDR3 sequence: CASSEAVGWDEQLF. The V gene is TRBV2, the J gene TRBJ2-1; TCRdb reports TRBD2, a call that lacks DNA to check it against. In germline, CDR1 is SNHLY, CDR2 FYNNEI. This CDR3 has 14 amino acids.

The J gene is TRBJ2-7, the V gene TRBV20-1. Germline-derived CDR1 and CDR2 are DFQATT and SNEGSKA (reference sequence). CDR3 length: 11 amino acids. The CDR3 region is CSASGAYEQYF.

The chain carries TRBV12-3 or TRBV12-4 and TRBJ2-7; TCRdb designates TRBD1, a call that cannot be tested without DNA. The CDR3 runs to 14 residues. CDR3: CASSRGTPIYEQYF.

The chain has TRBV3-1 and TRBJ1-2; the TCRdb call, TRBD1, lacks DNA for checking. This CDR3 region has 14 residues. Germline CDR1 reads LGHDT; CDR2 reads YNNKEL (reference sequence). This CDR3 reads CASSQGATGNGYTF.

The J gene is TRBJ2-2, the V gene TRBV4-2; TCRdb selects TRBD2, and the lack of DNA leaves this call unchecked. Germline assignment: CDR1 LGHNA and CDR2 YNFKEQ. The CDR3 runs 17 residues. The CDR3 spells CASSQESRTMNTGELFF.

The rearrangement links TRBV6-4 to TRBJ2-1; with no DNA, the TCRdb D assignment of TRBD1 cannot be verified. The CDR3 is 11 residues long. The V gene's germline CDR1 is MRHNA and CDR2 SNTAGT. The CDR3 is CASSDGGLPVF.

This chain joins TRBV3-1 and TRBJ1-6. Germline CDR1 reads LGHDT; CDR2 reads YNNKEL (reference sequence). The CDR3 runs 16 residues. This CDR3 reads CASSPTYRGYDSPLHF. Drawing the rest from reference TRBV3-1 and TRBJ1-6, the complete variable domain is DTAVSQTPKYLVTQMGNDKSIKCEQNLGHDTMYWYKQDSKKFLKIMFSYNNKELIINETVPNRFSPKSPDKAHLNLHINSLELGDSAVYFCASSPTYRGYDSPLHFGNGTRLTVT.

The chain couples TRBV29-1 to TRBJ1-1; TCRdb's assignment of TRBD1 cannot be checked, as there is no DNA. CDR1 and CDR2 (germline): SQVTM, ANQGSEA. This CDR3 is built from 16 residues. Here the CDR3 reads CSVATIKAGTPMGAFF. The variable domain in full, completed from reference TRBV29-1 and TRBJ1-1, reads SAVISQKPSRDICQRGTSLTIQCQVDSQVTMMFWYRQQPGQSLTLIATANQGSEATYESGFVIDKFPISRPNLTFSTLTVSNMSPEDSSIYLCSVATIKAGTPMGAFFGQGTRLTVV.

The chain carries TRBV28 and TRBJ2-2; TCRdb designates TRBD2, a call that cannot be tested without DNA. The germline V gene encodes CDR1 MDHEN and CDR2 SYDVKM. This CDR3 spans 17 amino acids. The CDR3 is CASSLVFAGGTAGELFF.

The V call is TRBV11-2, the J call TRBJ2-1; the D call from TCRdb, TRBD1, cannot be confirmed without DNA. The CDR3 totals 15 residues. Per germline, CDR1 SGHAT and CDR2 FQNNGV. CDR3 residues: CASSLGDRGYNEQFF.

The CDR3: CSVADHRDTNTEAFF. J is TRBJ1-1 and V is TRBV29-1; the D call from TCRdb, TRBD1, cannot be confirmed without DNA. Germline V gene data show CDR1 as SQVTM and CDR2 as ANQGSEA. The CDR3 is 15 amino acids.

The CDR3 reads CASSVGVGSEGEQFF. This chain uses TRBV9 with TRBJ2-1; the D gene TCRdb calls, TRBD2, cannot be checked with no DNA. The CDR3 has 15 amino acids. In germline, CDR1 is SGDLS, CDR2 YYNGEE.

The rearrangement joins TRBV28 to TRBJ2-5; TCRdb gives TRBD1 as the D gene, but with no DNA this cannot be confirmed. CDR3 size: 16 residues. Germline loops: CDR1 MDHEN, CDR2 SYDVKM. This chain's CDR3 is CASSIGTPTYQETQYF.

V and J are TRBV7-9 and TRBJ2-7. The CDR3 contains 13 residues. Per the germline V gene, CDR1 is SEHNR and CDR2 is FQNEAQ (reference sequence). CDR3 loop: CASSPSGAHEQYF.

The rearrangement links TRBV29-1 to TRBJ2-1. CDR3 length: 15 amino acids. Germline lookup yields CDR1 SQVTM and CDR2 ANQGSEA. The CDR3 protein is CSVENAESSYNEQFF.

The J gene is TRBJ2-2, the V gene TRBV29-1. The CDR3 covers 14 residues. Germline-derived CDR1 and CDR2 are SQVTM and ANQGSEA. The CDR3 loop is CSVVRQARSGELFF.

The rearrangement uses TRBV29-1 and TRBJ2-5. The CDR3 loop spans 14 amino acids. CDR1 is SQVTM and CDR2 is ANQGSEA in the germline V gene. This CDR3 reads CSVEDPTTQETQYF.

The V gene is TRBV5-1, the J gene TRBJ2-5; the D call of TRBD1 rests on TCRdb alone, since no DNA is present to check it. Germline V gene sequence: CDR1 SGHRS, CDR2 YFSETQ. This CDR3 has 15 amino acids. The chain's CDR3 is CASSLERGPLETQYF.

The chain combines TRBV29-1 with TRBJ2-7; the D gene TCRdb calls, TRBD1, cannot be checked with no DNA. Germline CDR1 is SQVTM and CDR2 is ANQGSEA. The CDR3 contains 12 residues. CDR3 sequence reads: CSVGDLSYEQYF.

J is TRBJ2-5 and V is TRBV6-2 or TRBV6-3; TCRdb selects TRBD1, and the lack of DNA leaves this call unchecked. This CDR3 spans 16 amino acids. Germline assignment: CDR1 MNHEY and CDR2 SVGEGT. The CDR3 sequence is CASNPPGFNMEGAQYF.

The CDR3 protein is CASSQYQGGQGKNIQYF. This chain connects TRBV23-1 to TRBJ2-4; TCRdb returns TRBD1, unconfirmable since there is no DNA. TRBV23-1 is an open reading frame whose function is uncertain. The CDR3 sequence is 17 residues long.